This entry is about one TCR beta chain. What it binds is unknown. The identical CDR3 is also encoded by other nucleotide sequences in the sample. These data belong to a study of radiation and T cells in renal cell carcinoma. The overall study: Nephrectomy followed 15 Gy stereotactic body radiation by 4 weeks. Study findings and constraints: In blood, top tumor clones expanded by 2 weeks, shrinking by 4. No pretreatment tumor biopsies were available for baseline clonotypes.

Noted time point: baseline pretreatment blood. Treatment in this sample: 15 Gy SBRT to primary tumor, nephrectomy 4 weeks later. The V gene's germline CDR1 is SGDLS and CDR2 YYNGEE. CDR3 length: 13 residues. The V end was cut by 0 bases, the J end by 3 bases, with 6 bases between. Libraries were prepared by immunoSEQ multiplex PCR; TCRdb keeps only in-frame clonotypes and omits some of them. The sample contains about 150,000 clones, about 87% of which appear only once. The source is a woman in her 70s with renal cell carcinoma. The sample in question was blood, obtained from a patient whose treatment included radiotherapy and nephrectomy. V gene TRBV9 combines with J gene TRBJ1-1, with TRBD1 as a possible D gene (5 bases). Here the CDR3 reads CASSVGGDTEAFF. The CDR3 coding sequence is TGTGCCAGCAGCGTAGGAGGGGACACTGAAGCTTTCTTT. The variable domain in full, completed from reference TRBV9 and TRBJ1-1, reads DSGVTQTPKHLITATGQRVTLRCSPRSGDLSVYWYQQSLDQGLQFLIQYYNGEERAKGNILERFSAQQFPDLHSELNLSSLELGDSALYFCASSVGGDTEAFFGQGTRLTVV.